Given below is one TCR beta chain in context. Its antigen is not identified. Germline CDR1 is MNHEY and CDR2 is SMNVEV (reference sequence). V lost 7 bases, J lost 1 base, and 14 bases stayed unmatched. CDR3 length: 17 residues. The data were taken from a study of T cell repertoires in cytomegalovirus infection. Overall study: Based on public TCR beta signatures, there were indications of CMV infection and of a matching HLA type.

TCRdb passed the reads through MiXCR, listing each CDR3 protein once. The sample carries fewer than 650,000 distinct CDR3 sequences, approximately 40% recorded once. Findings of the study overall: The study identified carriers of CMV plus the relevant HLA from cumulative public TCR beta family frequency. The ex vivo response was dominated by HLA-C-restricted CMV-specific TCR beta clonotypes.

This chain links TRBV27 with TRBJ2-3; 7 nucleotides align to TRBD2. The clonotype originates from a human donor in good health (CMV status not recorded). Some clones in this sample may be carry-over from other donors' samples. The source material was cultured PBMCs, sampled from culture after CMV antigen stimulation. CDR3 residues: CASTTLRASGRTDTQYF. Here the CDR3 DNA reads TGTGCCAGCACTACTTTACGGGCTAGCGGTCGCACAGATACGCAGTATTTT.